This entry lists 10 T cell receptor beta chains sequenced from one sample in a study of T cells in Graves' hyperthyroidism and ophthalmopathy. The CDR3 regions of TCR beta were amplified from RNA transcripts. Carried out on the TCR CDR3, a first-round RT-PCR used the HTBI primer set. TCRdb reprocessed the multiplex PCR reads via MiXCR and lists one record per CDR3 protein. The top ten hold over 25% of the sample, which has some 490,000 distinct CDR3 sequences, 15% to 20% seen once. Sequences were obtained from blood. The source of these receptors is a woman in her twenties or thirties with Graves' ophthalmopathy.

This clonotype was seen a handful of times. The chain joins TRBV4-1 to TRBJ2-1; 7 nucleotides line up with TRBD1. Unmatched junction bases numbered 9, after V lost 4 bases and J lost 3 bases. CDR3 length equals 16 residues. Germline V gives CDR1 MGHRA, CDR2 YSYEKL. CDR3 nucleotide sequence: TGCGCCAGCAGCCCAATAGACAGGGCAAACTACAATGAGCAGTTCTTC. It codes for CASSPIDRANYNEQFF.

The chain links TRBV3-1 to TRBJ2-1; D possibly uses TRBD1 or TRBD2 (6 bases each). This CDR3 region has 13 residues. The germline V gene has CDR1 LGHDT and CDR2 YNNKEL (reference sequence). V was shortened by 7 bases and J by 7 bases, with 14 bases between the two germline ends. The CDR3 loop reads CASTRGPGNEQFF. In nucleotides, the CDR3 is TGTGCCAGCACCCGGGGGCCGGGGAATGAGCAGTTCTTC.

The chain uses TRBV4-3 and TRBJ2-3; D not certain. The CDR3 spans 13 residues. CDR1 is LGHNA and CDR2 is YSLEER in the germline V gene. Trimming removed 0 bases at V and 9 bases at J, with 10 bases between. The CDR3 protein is CASSQDVGGTQYF. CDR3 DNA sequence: TGCGCCAGCAGCCAAGACGTCGGTGGAACGCAGTATTTT.

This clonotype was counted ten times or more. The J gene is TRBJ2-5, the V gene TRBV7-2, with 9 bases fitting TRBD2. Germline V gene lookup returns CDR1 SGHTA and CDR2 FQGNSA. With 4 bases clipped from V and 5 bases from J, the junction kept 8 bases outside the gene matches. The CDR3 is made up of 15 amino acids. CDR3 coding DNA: TGTGCCAGCAGCTCACGAGGACTAGCGTGGGAGACCCAGTACTTC. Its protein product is CASSSRGLAWETQYF.

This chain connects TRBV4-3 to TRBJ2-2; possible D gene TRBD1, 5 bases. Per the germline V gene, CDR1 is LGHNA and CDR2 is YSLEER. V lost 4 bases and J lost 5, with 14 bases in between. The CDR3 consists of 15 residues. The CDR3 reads CASSRASGFTGELFF. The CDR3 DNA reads TGCGCCAGCAGCCGAGCCTCAGGGTTTACCGGGGAGCTGTTTTTT.

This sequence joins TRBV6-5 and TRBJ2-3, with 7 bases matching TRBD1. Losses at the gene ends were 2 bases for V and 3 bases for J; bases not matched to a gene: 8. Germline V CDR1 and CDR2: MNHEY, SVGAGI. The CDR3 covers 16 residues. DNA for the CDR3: TGTGCCAGCAGTTACCCGACAGGGCTGGGTACAGATACGCAGTATTTT. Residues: CASSYPTGLGTDTQYF.

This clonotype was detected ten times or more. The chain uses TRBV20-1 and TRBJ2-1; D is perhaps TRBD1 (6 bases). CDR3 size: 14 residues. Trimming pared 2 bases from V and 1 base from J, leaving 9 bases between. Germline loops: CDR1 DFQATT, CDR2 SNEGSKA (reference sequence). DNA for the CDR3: TGCAGTGCTAGAACAGGGCTATCCTACAATGAGCAGTTCTTC. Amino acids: CSARTGLSYNEQFF.

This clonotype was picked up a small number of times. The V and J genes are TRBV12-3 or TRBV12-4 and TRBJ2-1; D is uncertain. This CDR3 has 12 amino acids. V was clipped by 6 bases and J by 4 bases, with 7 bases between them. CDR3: CASSVNYNEQFF. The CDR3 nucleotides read TGTGCCAGCAGCGTAAATTACAATGAGCAGTTCTTC.

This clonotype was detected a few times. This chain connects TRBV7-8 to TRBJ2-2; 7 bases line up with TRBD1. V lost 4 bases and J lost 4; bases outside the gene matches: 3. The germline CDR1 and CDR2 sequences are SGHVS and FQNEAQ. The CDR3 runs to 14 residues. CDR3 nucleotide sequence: TGTGCCAGCAGCTCGGGACAGTTCACCGGGGAGCTGTTTTTT. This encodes CASSSGQFTGELFF.

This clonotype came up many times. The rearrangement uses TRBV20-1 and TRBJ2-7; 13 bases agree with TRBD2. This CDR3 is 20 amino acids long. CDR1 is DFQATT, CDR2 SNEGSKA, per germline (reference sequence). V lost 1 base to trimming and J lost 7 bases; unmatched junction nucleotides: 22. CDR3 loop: CSARGATPPPGLAGVREQYF. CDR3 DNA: TGCAGTGCTAGAGGGGCGACACCCCCGCCCGGACTAGCGGGAGTGCGGGAGCAGTACTTC.